What follows are 29 T cell receptor beta chains derived from one specimen sequenced in a study of CD8+CD57+ T cells in acquired aplastic anemia. Genomic DNA, the template, was used for profiling of the TCR beta VDJ and CDR3. From the reads, TCRdb called clonotypes with MiXCR, one entry per CDR3 protein. The sample shows around 500,000 distinct CDR3 sequences, about a third of them seen only once. Those patients picked for sequencing had displayed CD8+CD57+ cell expansion on flow cytometry. Sequences were obtained from sorted CD4+, CD8+, or CD8+CD57+ T cells (not recorded which) from PBMCs. The origin of the receptors is a human donor with aplastic anemia.

This clonotype was detected many times. This rearrangement joins TRBV4-2 to TRBJ2-7; no firm D call. Trimming shortened V by 2 bases and J by 1 base, and 6 bases separated the two germline ends. The CDR3 is 13 amino acids. Germline lookup yields CDR1 LGHNA and CDR2 YNFKEQ. As DNA, the CDR3 is TGTGCCAGCAGCCAAAGGATTTCCTACGAGCAGTACTTC. The encoded protein is CASSQRISYEQYF.

The table lists this clonotype with a few counts. The rearrangement links TRBV6-6 to TRBJ1-1; TRBD1 agrees at 8 bases. CDR1 and CDR2 (germline): MNHNY, SVGAGI (reference sequence). This CDR3 has 15 residues. Trimming at V came to 5 bases and at J to 5 bases, leaving 10 bases not matched to a gene. The CDR3 reads CASSPLQGAWTEAFF. CDR3 DNA sequence: TGTGCCAGCAGTCCCCTTCAGGGGGCATGGACTGAAGCTTTCTTT.

The V and J genes are TRBV18 and TRBJ1-1, with D possibly being TRBD1 (6 bases). From germline, CDR1 is KGHSH and CDR2 LQKENI. Trimming shortened V by 3 bases and J by 1 base, and 12 bases separated the two germline ends. This CDR3 spans 15 amino acids. CDR3 sequence: CASSPPLQGNTEAFF. CDR3 in DNA: TGTGCCAGCTCACCCCCGTTACAGGGGAACACTGAAGCTTTCTTT.

Remarks on this clonotype: Its ends do not fully match the called genes, so a read error is possible. The CDR3: CASSDNLGYEQFF. Written as DNA, the CDR3 is TGTGCCAGCAGTGACAATCTGGGCTACGAGCAGTTCTTC. This chain uses TRBV10-3 with TRBJ2-1, with no clear D. The CDR3 sequence is 13 residues long. The germline V gene has CDR1 ENHRY and CDR2 SYGVKD.

The rearrangement joins TRBV12-3 or TRBV12-4 to TRBJ2-5; D gene unclear. This CDR3 comprises 13 residues. Trimming stripped 3 bases from V and 5 bases from J, with 10 bases between. The CDR3 spells CASSFRSLETQYF. The CDR3 coding sequence is TGTGCCAGCAGTTTTCGGTCCTTGGAGACCCAGTACTTC.

The chain employs TRBV20-1 and TRBJ1-2; D call uncertain. The CDR3 is 12 amino acids. Germline loops: CDR1 DFQATT, CDR2 SNEGSKA (reference sequence). CDR3 sequence reads: CSFYTEFSGYTF. The CDR3 DNA reads TGCAGCTTTTATACGGAATTTTCTGGCTACACCTTC.

As concerns this clonotype: A read error may produce the germline difference seen at one junction end. The chain recombines TRBV7-9 with TRBJ2-5, with 10 bases identical to TRBD2. Germline V gene lookup returns CDR1 SEHNR and CDR2 FQNEAQ (reference sequence). The CDR3 extends over 15 amino acids. CDR3 region: CASSLAGAAQETQYF. The CDR3 nucleotides read TGTGCCAGCAGCCTAGCGGGGGCCGCACAAGAGACCCAGTACTTC.

This clonotype was detected only a few times. The J gene is TRBJ1-2, the V gene TRBV24-1, with 7 bases fitting TRBD1. Germline lookup yields CDR1 KGHDR and CDR2 SFDVKD. After removal of 9 bases from V and 3 bases from J, the junction contained 3 bases not matched to a gene. CDR3 length: 12 amino acids. CDR3 bases: TGTGCCACCTCCGGGACAGACTATGGCTACACCTTC. It translates to CATSGTDYGYTF.

Remarks on this clonotype: This may be a read error: a much more frequent sequence differs by one nucleotide. This chain links TRBV29-1 with TRBJ2-2; 7 positions agree with TRBD1. Germline V gives CDR1 SQVTM, CDR2 ANQGSEA. This CDR3 is built from 12 residues. Here the CDR3 DNA reads TGCAGCGTCGGACAGGCGGTCGGGGAGCTGTCTTTT. Its translation is CSVGQAVGELSF.

This clonotype was seen ten or more times. This chain links TRBV29-1 with TRBJ1-1; D unresolved. CDR3 length equals 14 residues. V shed 2 bases and J shed 4 bases, with 14 bases lying between them. The V gene's germline CDR1 is SQVTM and CDR2 ANQGSEA. CDR3 protein: CSVEIGGMGTEAFF. For the CDR3, the DNA is TGCAGCGTTGAAATTGGTGGGATGGGCACTGAAGCTTTCTTT.

This sequence joins TRBV15 and TRBJ1-5; D ambiguous. This CDR3 has 14 amino acids. Germline CDR1 LNHNV, CDR2 YYDKDF (reference sequence). With 3 bases removed from V and 12 bases from J, the gap between germline ends came to 18 bases. CDR3 loop: CATSRGSWVSDQHF. In nucleotides, the CDR3 is TGTGCCACCAGCAGGGGGTCTTGGGTCAGCGACCAGCATTTT.

This clonotype was seen repeatedly, ten times or more. This rearrangement joins TRBV7-6 to TRBJ2-7; 10 nucleotides line up with TRBD1. Trimming removed 1 base from V and 1 base from J; junction bases left unmatched: 4. This CDR3 region has 16 residues. Looked up from germline, CDR1 is SGHVS and CDR2 is FNYEAQ. CDR3: CASSLGGTGASYEQYF. CDR3 DNA sequence: TGTGCCAGCAGCTTAGGAGGGACAGGGGCATCCTACGAGCAGTACTTC.

The chain has TRBV4-3 and TRBJ1-2; D may be TRBD1 (5 bases). Trimming removed 0 bases from V and 8 bases from J, with 16 bases in between. Germline loops: CDR1 LGHNA, CDR2 YSLEER. There are 15 residues in the CDR3. The CDR3 reads CASSQEYQGLNGYTF. As DNA, the CDR3 is TGCGCCAGCAGCCAAGAGTATCAGGGTCTGAACGGCTACACCTTC.

The gene calls are TRBV9 and TRBJ2-3; D possibly corresponds to TRBD2 (6 bases). This CDR3 spans 15 amino acids. Trimming left V 3 bases short and J 1 base short, with 12 bases between. Germline lookup yields CDR1 SGDLS and CDR2 YYNGEE. The CDR3: CASSAPPGGTDTQYF. CDR3 nucleotide sequence: TGTGCCAGCAGCGCACCGCCGGGGGGCACAGATACGCAGTATTTT.

Many counts were recorded for this clonotype. The V and J genes are TRBV2 and TRBJ2-7, with D perhaps matching TRBD1 (5 bases). Germline V gene lookup returns CDR1 SNHLY and CDR2 FYNNEI. V gave up 6 bases and J gave up 2 bases, with 11 bases separating them. The CDR3 totals 13 residues. The CDR3 here is CASRPDSTYEQYF. The CDR3, as DNA: TGTGCCAGCAGACCAGACAGCACCTACGAGCAGTACTTC.

CDR3 residues: CASSYMGARGNQPQHF. CDR3 coding DNA: TGTGCCAGCAGTTACATGGGGGCTAGGGGCAATCAGCCCCAGCATTTT. J is TRBJ1-5 and V is TRBV6-2 or TRBV6-3, with D perhaps TRBD1 (6 bases). In germline, CDR1 is MNHEY, CDR2 SVGEGT. The CDR3 is 16 residues long. Trimming took 2 bases from V and 2 from J, leaving 13 bases between them.

Only a few counts were recorded for this clonotype. This chain joins TRBV9 and TRBJ2-5; no clear D. V lost 0 bases and J 1 base, leaving 13 bases between the germline ends. Germline-derived CDR1 and CDR2 are SGDLS and YYNGEE. The CDR3 runs 16 residues. CDR3 region: CASSVGTPEIQETQYF. The CDR3 nucleotides read TGTGCCAGCAGCGTAGGAACACCCGAAATCCAAGAGACCCAGTACTTC.

A few counts support this clonotype. The rearrangement links TRBV11-2 to TRBJ2-7; TRBD2 matches 13 bases. The V segment lost 4 bases and the J segment 5 bases; nucleotides outside the gene matches: 8. The CDR3 runs 16 residues. CDR1 SGHAT and CDR2 FQNNGV come from the germline V gene. CDR3 nucleotide sequence: TGTGCCAGCAGCTCAAACAGACTAGCGGGGGGTAACGAGCAGTACTTC. The encoded protein is CASSSNRLAGGNEQYF.

The DNA of the CDR3 is TGCAGTGCTAGTTCGGTTTTCGGTTGGGATGAGCAGTTCTTC. It specifies CSASSVFGWDEQFF. V and J are TRBV20-1 and TRBJ2-1; the D is unclear. V was clipped by 3 bases and J by 8 bases, with 17 bases between them. Germline V lookup: CDR1 DFQATT, CDR2 SNEGSKA (reference sequence). This CDR3 comprises 14 residues.

The genes are TRBV6-1 and TRBJ2-1, with TRBD1 matching over 7 bases. The CDR3 covers 12 residues. V lost 8 bases and J lost 8; bases outside the gene matches: 6. CDR1 is MNHNS, CDR2 SASEGT, per germline. As DNA, the CDR3 is TGTGCCAGCGGGACAGCACTCTATGAGCAGTTCTTC. This codes for CASGTALYEQFF.

This clonotype showed up many times. The chain is built from TRBV7-8 and TRBJ2-7; D may be TRBD1 or TRBD2 (5 bases each). Germline V gene sequence: CDR1 SGHVS, CDR2 FQNEAQ. The germline V and J ends were trimmed by 5 bases and 0 bases, with 11 bases remaining between them. The length of the CDR3 is 14 residues. The chain's CDR3 is CASSVGRASYEQYF. The CDR3 coding sequence is TGTGCCAGCAGCGTGGGACGGGCCTCCTACGAGCAGTACTTC.

About this clonotype itself: This may arise from a read error, as a much more abundant clone is one base away. V is TRBV20-1 and J is TRBJ1-2; 9 nucleotides line up with TRBD1. Germline loops: CDR1 DFQATT, CDR2 SNEGSKA (reference sequence). The CDR3 consists of 13 residues. The DNA for the CDR3 is TGCAGTGCTGTGATACAGGGGGCGGATGGCCACACCTTC. Protein product: CSAVIQGADGHTF.

As regards this clonotype: Since a much larger clone is just one base distant, this may be a read error. The chain couples TRBV7-7 to TRBJ2-2, with D perhaps matching TRBD1 (5 bases). CDR3 length: 13 amino acids. CDR1 and CDR2 from the germline V gene are SSHAT and FNYEAQ (reference sequence). The CDR3 DNA sequence: TGTGCTAGCAGCAGGGCGGACACCGGGGAGCTGTTTTTT. Translation: CASSRADTGELFF. The whole variable domain, remainder taken from reference TRBV7-7 and TRBJ2-2, is GAGVSQSPRYKVTKRGQDVTLRCDPISSHATLYWYQQALGQGPEFLTYFNYEAQPDKSGLPSDRFSAERPEGSISTLTIQRTEQRDSAMYRCASSRADTGELFFGEGSRLTVL.

This clonotype was detected only a few times. J is TRBJ1-3 and V is TRBV4-3; 9 bases map to TRBD1. The ends lost 0 bases at V and 5 bases at J; junction bases unmatched: 2. The CDR3 is 15 amino acids. Germline CDR1 is LGHNA and CDR2 is YSLEER. DNA for the CDR3: TGCGCCAGCAGCCAAGAGGGGACAGGGAGAAACACCATATATTTT. It yields the protein CASSQEGTGRNTIYF.

This chain connects TRBV6-1 to TRBJ1-5; D remains ambiguous. This CDR3 has 13 residues. From germline, CDR1 is MNHNS and CDR2 SASEGT. V shed 5 bases and J shed 6 bases, with 11 bases lying between them. CDR3 in amino acids: CASSSTFGQPQHF. CDR3 sequence (DNA): TGTGCCAGCAGTAGTACTTTCGGTCAGCCCCAGCATTTT.

This clonotype was seen at least ten times. The chain employs TRBV5-6 and TRBJ1-2, with D unclear. The germline V and J ends were trimmed by 0 bases and 7 bases, with 13 bases remaining between them. Looked up from germline, CDR1 is SGHDT and CDR2 is YYEEEE. This CDR3 comprises 14 residues. The CDR3, as DNA: TGTGCCAGCAGCTTGGCCGGCGGGTCGATTGGCTACACCTTC. This codes for CASSLAGGSIGYTF. The full variable domain, rest sourced from reference TRBV5-6 and TRBJ1-2, is DAGVTQSPTHLIKTRGQQVTLRCSPKSGHDTVSWYQQALGQGPQFIFQYYEEEERQRGNFPDRFSGHQFPNYSSELNVNALLLGDSALYLCASSLAGGSIGYTFGSGTRLTVV.

At least ten counts were recorded for this clonotype. This chain joins TRBV10-2 and TRBJ1-1; TRBD1 agrees at 9 bases. The CDR3 spans 15 residues. CDR1 and CDR2 from the germline V gene are WSHSY and SAAADI. V trimming: 6 bases; J trimming: 5 bases; junction bases outside the gene matches: 10. The CDR3: CASSSLQGATTEAFF. For the CDR3, the DNA is TGCGCCAGCAGCTCGTTACAGGGGGCAACGACTGAAGCTTTCTTT.

The rearrangement links TRBV5-1 to TRBJ1-4; D unclear. Trimming pared 0 bases from V and 0 bases from J, leaving 9 bases between. The germline V gene has CDR1 SGHRS and CDR2 YFSETQ. The CDR3 extends over 16 amino acids. CDR3 in amino acids: CASSLVQPATNEKLFF. Written as DNA, the CDR3 is TGCGCCAGCAGCTTGGTCCAGCCTGCAACTAATGAAAAACTGTTTTTT.

This clonotype was found many times. The chain has TRBV2 and TRBJ2-3, with D possibly being TRBD1 (6 bases). CDR1 and CDR2 from the germline V gene are SNHLY and FYNNEI. Trimming stripped 8 bases from V and 0 bases from J, with 12 bases between. CDR3 length: 14 amino acids. CDR3 DNA sequence: TGTGCCAGCCCTGGGGGCGGAAGCACAGATACGCAGTATTTT. It encodes CASPGGGSTDTQYF.